These 17 T cell receptor beta chains share one sample of origin, sequenced in a study of vaccination and CD4 T cells after COVID-19 (dated by TCRdb to 2021 to 2024). Library construction relied on PCR. Sequencing was carried out with an Illumina iSeq 100. DNA from cultured CD4+ T cells underwent TCR sequencing with the Oncomine TCR Beta short-read assay at the Johns Hopkins FTIC core. Starting from the raw public reads, TCRdb applied fastp trimming at Q25, assembled clones with MiXCR and retained in-frame beta chains. Each entry merges the rows of one CDR3 protein and shows their most common DNA and genes. This sample holds roughly 7,000 distinct CDR3 sequences; approximately 55% were observed only once. The top ten hold less than 45% of the sample. The antigens these receptors bind are not known. The sample's treatment or condition, from its label and the paper: approximately 11-day PBMC culture with coronavirus spike peptide pools or control peptides (ViraFEST assay). CD4+ T cells from unexposed donors were collected before the COVID-19 pandemic (2011-2018).

The sample comprised CD4+ T cells from blood, cultured in vitro. All receptors derive from a human donor in good health.

This clonotype showed up just a few times. This chain connects TRBV20-1 to TRBJ2-1; D not certain. The CDR3 runs 14 residues. V was shortened by 0 bases and J by 4 bases, with 10 bases between the two germline ends. Per the germline V gene, CDR1 is DFQATT and CDR2 is SNEGSKA (reference sequence). CDR3 protein: CSARDWASYNEQFF. CDR3 coding DNA: TGCAGTGCTAGAGATTGGGCTTCATACAATGAGCAGTTCTTC.

The chain is built from TRBV7-6 and TRBJ1-6; 7 nucleotides agree with TRBD1. Germline V CDR1 and CDR2: SGHVS, FNYEAQ. J lost 5 bases, V lost 5 bases, and 6 bases had no gene match. The CDR3 extends over 15 amino acids. The CDR3, as DNA: TGTGCCAGCAGCCTCCGACAGGGAGATAATTCACCCCTCCACTTT. It specifies CASSLRQGDNSPLHF. Complete variable domain (other parts from reference TRBV7-6 and TRBJ1-6): GAGVSQSPRYKVTKRGQDVALRCDPISGHVSLYWYRQALGQGPEFLTYFNYEAQQDKSGLPNDRFSAERPEGSISTLTIQRTEQRDSAMYRCASSLRQGDNSPLHFGNGTRLTVT.

The chain's CDR3 is CASSEAGTDYGYTF. Written as DNA, the CDR3 is TGTGCCAGCAGTGAAGCGGGGACGGACTATGGCTACACCTTC. The rearrangement links TRBV6-1 to TRBJ1-2; D perhaps matches TRBD1 (5 bases). Germline assignment: CDR1 MNHNS and CDR2 SASEGT. The V and J ends lost 0 bases and 3 bases respectively, with 8 bases between them. The CDR3 runs to 14 residues.

This clonotype was observed a single time. The gene calls are TRBV21-1 and TRBJ2-2; the DNA was not compared with TRBD1, the D call given in the table. TRBV21-1 is listed as a pseudogene. The CDR3 is made up of 15 amino acids. The CDR3 region is CASTYRGAGTGELFF. CDR3 coding DNA: TGTGCCAGCACCTACCGGGGGGCAGGGACCGGGGAGCTGTTTTTT.

The chain links TRBV7-6 to TRBJ1-6; 11 bases map to TRBD1. From germline, CDR1 is SGHVS and CDR2 FNYEAQ. V was pared by 1 base and J by 5 bases, with 7 bases of the junction left unmatched. The CDR3 runs to 18 residues. As DNA, the CDR3 is TGTGCCAGCAGCTTAGGGACAGGGGGCGCCCGGGATAATTCACCCCTCCACTTT. Translated, it gives CASSLGTGGARDNSPLHF.

The genes are TRBV5-4 and TRBJ1-2; a weak D match, TRBD1 (6 bases). The length of the CDR3 is 18 residues. V shed 4 bases and J shed 4 bases, with 26 bases lying between them. The germline gives CDR1 SGHNT, CDR2 YYREEE (reference sequence). The chain's CDR3 is CASSPDLPGGGRSYGYTF. The CDR3 DNA follows: TGTGCCAGCAGCCCGGACCTCCCCGGGGGGGGGCGAAGCTATGGCTACACCTTC.

The chain employs TRBV30 and TRBJ1-5, with 7 bases identical to TRBD1. Trimming removed 4 bases from V and 9 bases from J; junction bases left unmatched: 9. CDR1 GTSNPN and CDR2 SVGIG come from the germline V gene (reference sequence). The CDR3 loop spans 13 amino acids. The CDR3 loop reads CAWNTGAMGPQHF. The CDR3 coding sequence is TGTGCCTGGAACACAGGGGCGATGGGGCCCCAGCATTTT. The full variable domain, completed using reference TRBV30 and TRBJ1-5, is SQTIHQWPATLVQPVGSPLSLECTVEGTSNPNLYWYRQAAGRGLQLLFYSVGIGQISSEVPQNLSASRPQDRQFILSSKKLLLSDSGFYLCAWNTGAMGPQHFGDGTRLSIL.

This chain links TRBV2 with TRBJ2-5; D remains unclear. Per germline, CDR1 SNHLY and CDR2 FYNNEI. This CDR3 is built from 14 residues. Trimming stripped 4 bases from V and 2 bases from J, with 11 bases between. The CDR3 DNA reads TGTGCCAGCAGTGTTTCGGCCCGACAAGAGACCCAGTACTTC. This translates into CASSVSARQETQYF.

V gene TRBV20-1 combines with J gene TRBJ1-1; the D is unclear. CDR1 and CDR2 from the germline V gene are DFQATT and SNEGSKA (reference sequence). The CDR3 length is 13 residues. The V end lost 6 bases, the J end lost 2 bases, and 13 bases lay between the germline ends. The CDR3 sequence: CSAYRESNTEAFF. Written as DNA, the CDR3 is TGCAGTGCCTACCGGGAGTCTAACACTGAAGCTTTCTTT.

As to this clonotype: One end of the junction fails to match germline, which may point to a read error. The genes are TRBV15 and TRBJ1-6; D unclear. Germline assignment: CDR1 LNHNV and CDR2 YYDKDF (reference sequence). The CDR3 contains 15 residues. CDR3 bases: TGTGGCACCAGCAGAGATAAAAGCGCAGATTCACCCCTCCACTTT. It is translated as CGTSRDKSADSPLHF.

This clonotype turned up a few times. CDR3 nucleotides: TGCAGTGCTATAGCGGGACTAGCCACAGATACGCAGTATTTT. The encoded protein is CSAIAGLATDTQYF. V is TRBV20-1 and J is TRBJ2-3; 9 bases are shared with TRBD2. The CDR3 loop spans 14 amino acids. The germline V gene has CDR1 DFQATT and CDR2 SNEGSKA (reference sequence). Losses at the gene ends were 4 bases for V and 2 bases for J; bases not matched to a gene: 4.

V usage is TRBV7-3 and J usage is TRBJ1-1, with a possible D match to TRBD1 (5 bases). V lost 0 bases and J 4 bases, leaving 6 bases between the germline ends. In germline, CDR1 is SGHTA, CDR2 FQGTGA. The CDR3 contains 13 residues. The CDR3 protein is CASSLTGGTEAFF. The CDR3 DNA reads TGTGCCAGCAGCTTAACTGGGGGCACTGAAGCTTTCTTT.

The chain employs TRBV6-1 and TRBJ1-1, with a tentative D call TRBD1 (5 bases). Germline CDR1 MNHNS, CDR2 SASEGT. V lost 6 bases, J lost 1 base, and 18 bases lay in between. The CDR3 extends over 16 amino acids. CDR3 nucleotide sequence: TGTGCCAGCAGGATCTTAAAGGAGGGGAGGAACACTGAAGCTTTCTTT. Translated, it gives CASRILKEGRNTEAFF.

The chain uses TRBV10-3 and TRBJ2-3; TRBD2 aligns across 8 bases. Germline V gene sequence: CDR1 ENHRY, CDR2 SYGVKD. V gave up 3 bases and J gave up 6 bases; unmatched junction bases: 5. This CDR3 has 14 amino acids. The CDR3, as DNA: TGTGCCATCAGTGACTCCGGGGGGGCCGATACGCAGTATTTT. It codes for CAISDSGGADTQYF.

Worth noting for this clonotype: No conserved phenylalanine or tryptophan ends this CDR3, so it is likely a read error. The V call is TRBV6-1, the J call TRBJ2-1, with D uncertain. The CDR3 is made up of 12 amino acids. V was trimmed by 3 bases and J by 12 bases, leaving 12 bases between them. Germline CDR1 reads MNHNS; CDR2 reads SASEGT. CDR3 nucleotides: TGTGCCAGCAGTGATCTGGCATCGGCGCAGTTCGTC. Encoded protein: CASSDLASAQFV.

The chain employs TRBV7-9 and TRBJ1-2, with 7 bases that match TRBD1. This CDR3 has 14 amino acids. J lost 8 bases, V lost 1 base, and 7 bases had no gene match. Looked up from germline, CDR1 is SEHNR and CDR2 is FQNEAQ (reference sequence). In DNA, the CDR3 is TGTGCCAGCAGCTTAGGAGGGGGCACGACGGGCTACACCTTC. This sequence encodes CASSLGGGTTGYTF.

This clonotype was observed a handful of times. The V and J genes are TRBV6-1 and TRBJ1-4; 10 positions match TRBD1. The CDR3 runs 16 residues. CDR1 and CDR2 (germline): MNHNS, SASEGT. V gave up 4 bases and J gave up 3 bases; unmatched junction bases: 5. CDR3 region: CASSGQGAGANEKLFF. In DNA, the CDR3 is TGTGCCAGCAGTGGACAGGGGGCGGGGGCTAATGAAAAACTGTTTTTT.